This T cell receptor (beta chain) was retrieved from a study of patients and donors after allogeneic stem cell transplantation. This clonotype appeared a few times. Using its own MiXCR run on the RT-PCR reads, TCRdb lists one record per CDR3 protein. The data contain 98,000 or so distinct CDR3 sequences, approximately 40% of them singletons. The V end lost 5 bases, the J end lost 2 bases, and 6 bases lay between the germline ends. Germline CDR1 SGHAT, CDR2 FQNNGV. The CDR3 spans 13 residues. The chain joins TRBV11-2 to TRBJ2-2; D gene unclear. This sequence was found in a human donor who was either an allogeneic HSCT recipient or a stem cell or donor lymphocyte infusion donor (not recorded which). It is not recorded whose cells these are; they may come from a transplant donor. The sample was blood, either unsorted or a sorted T cell fraction (not recorded which). The CDR3 nucleotides are TGTGCCAGCAGCCTAACAAACACCGGGGAGCTGTTTTTT. This codes for CASSLTNTGELFF.